A selection of T cell receptor beta chains follows, all from one sample in a study of cytomegalovirus exposure and HLA in healthy donors. Measured with immunoSEQ multiplex PCR; TCRdb has only the in-frame clones, and not every one. Of 150,000 to 200,000 clones in the sample, 80% were seen once. The sample consisted of PBMCs. The receptors come from a male donor in good health and CMV-seropositive. Both conserved end residues are part of each CDR3. A D gene is named only where the DNA matches it firmly. Not every row has a clone size; where given, it reads once, few, many or a size class.

cdr3_aa | cdr3_nt | clone_size | v_call | d_call | j_call
CASSYRREASTDTQYF | TGTGCCAGCAGTTACCGGAGGGAGGCAAGCACAGATACGCAGTATTTT | few | TRBV6-5 | . | TRBJ2-3
CASSPIGTGGESGANVLTF | TGTGCCAGCAGTCCTATAGGGACAGGGGGCGAGTCTGGGGCCAACGTCCTGACTTTC | . | TRBV28 | TRBD1 | TRBJ2-6
CASSLNPDSTISYEQYF | TGTGCCAGCAGTCTAAACCCTGACAGCACCATCTCCTACGAGCAGTACTTC | . | TRBV27 | . | TRBJ2-7
CASSFLRTSGSYEQYF | TGTGCCAGCAGCTTTCTTAGGACTAGCGGGAGCTACGAGCAGTACTTC | . | TRBV7-2 | TRBD2 | TRBJ2-7
CATSSADPGRGETQYF | TGTGCCACCAGCAGTGCTGATCCAGGACGGGGGGAGACCCAGTACTTC | . | TRBV15 | . | TRBJ2-5
CAASSGLPHQETQYF | TGTGCCGCCAGCTCAGGCCTACCCCATCAAGAGACCCAGTACTTC | . | TRBV18 | . | TRBJ2-5
CASSGYRGTNEKLFF | TGTGCCAGCAGCGGATACAGGGGCACTAATGAAAAACTGTTTTTT | . | TRBV5-8 | TRBD1 | TRBJ1-4
CASSVQGYGDEQYF | TGTGCCAGCAGTGTACAGGGGTACGGGGACGAGCAGTACTTC | . | TRBV28 | TRBD1 | TRBJ2-7
CASSRGASYEQYF | TGTGCCAGCTCACGGGGAGCCTCCTACGAGCAGTACTTC | . | TRBV18 | . | TRBJ2-7
CASSGLYKINEQYF | TGTGCCAGCAGCGGACTATACAAAATTAACGAGCAGTACTTC | . | TRBV5-8 | . | TRBJ2-7
CSVEPGANTGELFF | TGCAGCGTTGAACCGGGGGCGAACACCGGGGAGCTGTTTTTT | . | TRBV29-1 | . | TRBJ2-2
CASSMGTVYEQYF | TGTGCCAGTAGTATGGGGACAGTGTACGAGCAGTACTTC | . | TRBV19 | TRBD1 | TRBJ2-7
CASSSGWSGSYEQYF | TGTGCCAGCAGCTCGGGGTGGTCGGGCTCCTACGAGCAGTACTTC | . | TRBV13 | . | TRBJ2-7
CSSSLAPLVVATNEKLFF | TGTTCCAGCAGCTTAGCCCCCCTAGTCGTTGCAACTAATGAAAAACTGTTTTTT | . | TRBV7-9 | . | TRBJ1-4
CASSREEGTNTGELFF | TGTGCCAGTAGTAGGGAAGAGGGAACGAACACCGGGGAGCTGTTTTTT | few | TRBV19 | . | TRBJ2-2
CASSITGQGYSPLHF | TGTGCCAGCAGTATCACGGGACAGGGGTATTCACCCCTCCACTTT | . | TRBV27 | TRBD1 | TRBJ1-6
CASRIGVRSYGYTF | TGTGCCAGCAGGATAGGGGTTCGGAGCTATGGCTACACCTTC | . | TRBV7-2 | . | TRBJ1-2
CASSGTGFVEQFF | TGTGCCAGCAGCGGGACTGGCTTTGTGGAGCAGTTCTTC | . | TRBV7-9 | . | TRBJ2-1
CASSFLIAGVGDNEQFF | TGTGCCAGCAGTTTCTTAATAGCGGGAGTAGGCGACAATGAGCAGTTCTTC | once | TRBV27 | TRBD2 | TRBJ2-1
CASSPPSGGYYEQYF | TGTGCCAGCAGCCCCCCTAGCGGGGGATACTACGAGCAGTACTTC | . | TRBV9 | TRBD2 | TRBJ2-7
CASSIGEADTQYF | TGTGCCAGCAGCATCGGAGAGGCAGATACGCAGTATTTT | . | TRBV6-5 | . | TRBJ2-3
CASSASSGGAVTQYF | TGTGCCAGCAGTGCATCGTCAGGGGGCGCAGTGACCCAGTACTTC | . | TRBV2 | TRBD1 | TRBJ2-5
CATLSRQGGNQPQHF | TGTGCCACCCTAAGCCGACAGGGAGGCAATCAGCCCCAGCATTTT | once | TRBV10-3 | TRBD1 | TRBJ1-5
CASSTGQGTNEKLFF | TGTGCCAGCAGCACGGGACAGGGAACTAATGAAAAACTGTTTTTT | . | TRBV7-6 | TRBD1 | TRBJ1-4
CASSTSYEQYF | TGTGCCAGCAGTACCAGTTACGAGCAGTACTTC | few | TRBV28 | . | TRBJ2-7
CASSLAAGLSYEQYF | TGTGCCAGCAGCTTGGCGGCAGGGCTTTCCTACGAGCAGTACTTC | . | TRBV5-4 | . | TRBJ2-7
CATSRDRSEGYEQYF | TGTGCCACCAGCAGAGATCGTTCAGAGGGCTACGAGCAGTACTTC | . | TRBV15 | . | TRBJ2-7
CASSSRAGGFSYEQYF | TGTGCCAGCAGCTCCCGAGCAGGGGGCTTTTCCTACGAGCAGTACTTC | . | TRBV7-6 | TRBD1 | TRBJ2-7
CASSLALGRAGDTQYF | TGTGCCAGCAGCTTAGCGCTCGGGAGGGCCGGAGATACGCAGTATTTT | . | TRBV7-3 | TRBD2 | TRBJ2-3
CASSYRGLGTEAFF | TGTGCCAGCAGCTACAGGGGTCTGGGCACTGAAGCTTTCTTT | . | TRBV11-3 | TRBD1 | TRBJ1-1
CAIPASGTAYGEQYF | TGTGCCATCCCAGCGTCCGGGACAGCCTACGGGGAGCAGTACTTC | . | TRBV10-3 | TRBD1 | TRBJ2-7
CASSLASGSFSYEQYF | TGTGCCAGCAGCTTAGCTAGCGGGAGTTTTTCCTACGAGCAGTACTTC | . | TRBV5-5 | TRBD2 | TRBJ2-7
CASSLGAGTSGSREQFF | TGTGCCAGCAGCTTAGGGGCCGGGACTAGCGGGAGTCGAGAGCAGTTCTTC | . | TRBV7-8 | TRBD2 | TRBJ2-1
CATSRVRSGSGRVHEQYF | TGTGCCACCAGCAGAGTGCGTAGTGGTAGCGGGAGGGTCCACGAGCAGTACTTC | . | TRBV15 | TRBD2 | TRBJ2-7
CASSLSWRGEQYF | TGTGCCAGCAGTTTATCGTGGCGGGGCGAGCAGTACTTC | few | TRBV27 | . | TRBJ2-7
CASGASGLYSGELFF | TGTGCCAGCGGAGCCTCGGGACTATACTCCGGGGAGCTGTTTTTT | . | TRBV7-8 | TRBD2 | TRBJ2-2
CASSYRAGYEQYF | TGTGCCAGCAGTTACAGGGCAGGCTACGAGCAGTACTTC | . | TRBV27 | . | TRBJ2-7
CASSVNSGSEQYF | TGTGCCAGCAGCGTAAATAGCGGGAGCGAGCAGTACTTC | . | TRBV9 | TRBD2 | TRBJ2-7
CASSIRTGRNTEAFF | TGTGCCAGCAGCATTCGGACAGGGCGGAACACTGAAGCTTTCTTT | . | TRBV14 | TRBD1 | TRBJ1-1
CASSLEVSVEQFF | TGTGCCAGCAGCTTAGAGGTGTCAGTTGAGCAGTTCTTC | . | TRBV11-3 | . | TRBJ2-1
CASSADLLQETQYF | TGTGCCAGCAGTGCGGACTTACTACAAGAGACCCAGTACTTC | once | TRBV6-1 | . | TRBJ2-5
CASSIAGGPYEQYF | TGTGCCAGTAGTATAGCGGGAGGCCCCTACGAGCAGTACTTC | . | TRBV19 | TRBD2 | TRBJ2-7
CAIRQGVGEQYF | TGTGCCATCAGGCAGGGGGTAGGCGAGCAGTACTTC | . | TRBV6-1 | TRBD1 | TRBJ2-7
CASSTDRQRTQYF | TGTGCCAGCAGCACGGACAGGCAACGGACCCAGTACTTC | . | TRBV6-5 | TRBD1 | TRBJ2-5
CASSLLPRIAGDYEQYF | TGTGCCAGCAGTTTACTCCCCCGGATAGCGGGAGACTACGAGCAGTACTTC | once | TRBV27 | TRBD2 | TRBJ2-7
CASSVGQLSSYEQYF | TGTGCCAGCAGCGTAGGACAGTTGAGCTCCTACGAGCAGTACTTC | few | TRBV7-2 | . | TRBJ2-7
CASSLDGQGRGTDTQYF | TGTGCCAGCAGCTTGGACGGCCAGGGAAGGGGCACAGATACGCAGTATTTT | . | TRBV5-6 | . | TRBJ2-3
CASSFRGSTEAFF | TGTGCCAGCAGTTTTCGGGGATCCACTGAAGCTTTCTTT | . | TRBV28 | . | TRBJ1-1
CASSFGQGGAYEQYF | TGTGCCAGCAGCTTCGGACAGGGTGGAGCCTACGAGCAGTACTTC | . | TRBV9 | TRBD1 | TRBJ2-7
CASRSTELNTEAFF | TGTGCCAGTAGATCGACAGAATTGAACACTGAAGCTTTCTTT | . | TRBV19 | . | TRBJ1-1
CASSSPGQGNEKLFF | TGTGCCAGCAGCTCGCCGGGACAGGGTAATGAAAAACTGTTTTTT | few | TRBV11-3 | TRBD1 | TRBJ1-4
CASSYSVGTSGNTIYF | TGTGCCAGCAGTTACTCTGTAGGGACATCGGGAAACACCATATATTTT | . | TRBV6-5 | . | TRBJ1-3